The 30 T cell receptor beta chains below come from one sample, sequenced in a study of regulatory T cells in long-lasting Graves disease. CDR3-region Arm-PCR and iRepertoire HTBI primers produced the TCR beta libraries. MiXCR, applied by TCRdb to the multiplex PCR reads, yields one record per CDR3 protein. This repertoire shows hundreds of thousands of distinct CDR3 sequences, 16% found once; its top ten account for 30%. Time point in this sample: newly diagnosed GD, antithyroid drugs for less than 3 months. The TCR library was made from RNA extracted from PBMCs. The same data also went into a second study, on T cells in Graves' hyperthyroidism and ophthalmopathy.

Material: peripheral blood mononuclear cells (PBMCs), obtained at new diagnosis, from a patient treated with antithyroid drugs. Receptors were obtained from a man in his forties with Graves disease.

This clonotype was detected a few times. This may come from a read error, since a much larger clone is one base off. The CDR3 DNA is TGTGCCAGCAGGACCACGGGGGCCCCGAACACTGAAGCTTTCTTT. Its protein product is CASRTTGAPNTEAFF. The V and J genes are TRBV12-3 or TRBV12-4 and TRBJ1-1; D might be TRBD1 (6 bases). This CDR3 spans 15 amino acids. Trimming pared 6 bases from V and 1 base from J, leaving 15 bases between.

This clonotype was observed many times. The CDR3 spells CAWSASSTDTQYF. CDR3 bases: TGTGCCTGGAGTGCAAGTAGCACAGATACGCAGTATTTT. The chain combines TRBV30 with TRBJ2-3; D uncertain. The CDR3 runs to 13 residues. Per the germline V gene, CDR1 is GTSNPN and CDR2 is SVGIG (reference sequence). Trimming took 1 base from V and 0 from J, leaving 5 bases between them.

This clonotype was seen at least ten times. The CDR3 here is CASIQRGGRYNEQFF. CDR3 DNA: TGTGCCAGCATCCAGCGGGGGGGACGCTACAATGAGCAGTTCTTC. The V call is TRBV7-2, the J call TRBJ2-1; 10 positions agree with TRBD2. Germline CDR1 SGHTA, CDR2 FQGNSA. The CDR3 length is 15 residues. V shed 7 bases and J 3 bases; nucleotides not matched to a gene: 6.

The sample holds many counts of this clonotype. The chain joins TRBV28 to TRBJ2-3; the match to TRBD2 covers 10 bases. V lost 5 bases, J lost 2 bases, and 7 bases stayed unmatched. This CDR3 has 16 residues. Germline V gene lookup returns CDR1 MDHEN and CDR2 SYDVKM. The CDR3 bases are TGTGCCAGCAGTCCTCATAGCGGGGGGTACACAGATACGCAGTATTTT. Translating it yields CASSPHSGGYTDTQYF.

This rearrangement joins TRBV2 to TRBJ1-4; TRBD1 is a possible D gene (5 bases). V was cut by 6 bases and J by 6 bases, with 17 bases left in between. In germline, CDR1 is SNHLY, CDR2 FYNNEI. CDR3 length equals 15 residues. The CDR3 spells CASRNRGARHEKLFF. The CDR3 coding sequence is TGTGCCAGCAGGAACCGAGGGGCCCGCCATGAAAAACTGTTTTTT. Filled out from reference TRBV2 and TRBJ1-4, the complete variable domain reads EPEVTQTPSHQVTQMGQEVILRCVPISNHLYFYWYRQILGQKVEFLVSFYNNEISEKSEIFDDQFSVERPDGSNFTLKIRSTKLEDSAMYFCASRNRGARHEKLFFGSGTQLSVL.

This clonotype was seen a handful of times. The V call is TRBV9, the J call TRBJ1-3; D is uncertain. Germline CDR1 and CDR2: SGDLS and YYNGEE. Trimming cost V 0 bases and J 2 bases, with 9 bases left between them. This CDR3 is 15 amino acids long. The CDR3 bases are TGTGCCAGCAGCGTAGGTCAACAGACTGGAAACACCATATATTTT. Translating gives CASSVGQQTGNTIYF.

This clonotype was observed many times. The chain joins TRBV6-1 to TRBJ2-7; a weak D match, TRBD1 (5 bases). V lost 2 bases and J 1 base, leaving 12 bases between the germline ends. The CDR3 consists of 15 residues. Germline V gives CDR1 MNHNS, CDR2 SASEGT. The CDR3 is CASSEMFTGSYEQYF. The CDR3 DNA reads as TGTGCCAGCAGTGAAATGTTTACAGGTTCCTACGAGCAGTACTTC.

The rearrangement uses TRBV2 and TRBJ2-3; 11 nucleotides match TRBD2. Trimming at V came to 6 bases and at J to 3 bases, leaving 8 bases not matched to a gene. The germline CDR1 and CDR2 sequences are SNHLY and FYNNEI. The CDR3 is made up of 16 amino acids. CDR3 nucleotide sequence: TGTGCCAGCAGCGCAGTAGCGGGGGGGCAGACAGATACGCAGTATTTT. Residues: CASSAVAGGQTDTQYF.

This clonotype has a handful of counts. This chain uses TRBV28 with TRBJ1-4; D not resolved. Trimming shortened V by 6 bases and J by 6 bases, and 14 bases separated the two germline ends. The CDR3 runs to 14 residues. CDR1 is MDHEN and CDR2 is SYDVKM in the germline V gene. DNA of the CDR3: TGTGCCAGCAGCTGGGTAGGCGGTGATGAAAAACTGTTTTTT. Its protein is CASSWVGGDEKLFF.

This clonotype occurred many times. The chain recombines TRBV20-1 with TRBJ2-3; D is possibly TRBD2 (6 bases). This CDR3 comprises 14 residues. The ends were cut back, 5 bases at V and 3 bases at J, with 15 bases in the middle. Per germline, CDR1 DFQATT and CDR2 SNEGSKA (reference sequence). CDR3 loop: CSAEPGELTDTQYF. CDR3 bases: TGCAGTGCTGAGCCGGGAGAGTTAACAGATACGCAGTATTTT.

This clonotype was seen more than once but under ten times. The gene calls are TRBV4-1 and TRBJ2-7, with D unclear. This CDR3 region has 12 residues. CDR1 is MGHRA, CDR2 YSYEKL, per germline. Between the trimmed V and J ends, which lost 5 bases and 3 bases, there was a span of 8 bases. The CDR3 DNA reads as TGCGCCAGCAGCTCCCCTTTCTACGAGCAGTACTTC. It encodes CASSSPFYEQYF.

The chain recombines TRBV7-2 with TRBJ1-3; D is uncertain. Per the germline V gene, CDR1 is SGHTA and CDR2 is FQGNSA. Deletions cut 6 bases from V and 2 bases from J, with 8 bases between. The CDR3 has 13 residues. CDR3 protein: CASSSTPGNTIYF. CDR3 DNA: TGTGCCAGCAGTTCAACCCCTGGAAACACCATATATTTT.

The chain has TRBV4-2 and TRBJ2-1; unclear D gene. Germline V CDR1 and CDR2: LGHNA, YNFKEQ. CDR3 length: 14 residues. The V end lost 0 bases, the J end lost 3 bases, and 6 bases lay between the germline ends. CDR3 sequence: CASSQDGYYNEQFF. CDR3 nucleotides: TGTGCCAGCAGCCAAGATGGCTACTACAATGAGCAGTTCTTC.

This clonotype was counted at least ten times. The gene calls are TRBV2 and TRBJ1-1; weak D call: TRBD1 (6 bases). Germline V gene data show CDR1 as SNHLY and CDR2 as FYNNEI. The CDR3 extends over 17 amino acids. V was clipped by 8 bases and J by 3 bases, with 25 bases between them. CDR3 amino acids: CASVGLTAGVGDTEAFF. The DNA for the CDR3 is TGTGCCAGCGTAGGATTAACGGCAGGGGTGGGGGACACTGAAGCTTTCTTT.

This clonotype was seen at least ten times. At one end, the junction sequence differs from germline, possibly due to a read error. The chain combines TRBV5-1 with TRBJ2-3; D is unresolved. The length of the CDR3 is 13 residues. Germline V gives CDR1 SGHRS, CDR2 YFSETQ. CDR3 in amino acids: CASSLATTDTQYF. CDR3 DNA sequence: TGTGCCAGCAGCTTAGCCACCACAGATACGCAGTATTTT.

Of note for this clonotype: One end of the junction does not line up with germline, which may come from a read error. Written as DNA, the CDR3 is TGTGCCAGCAGCTTAGGTGGTTCGCTTGAAGAGGCCCAGTACTTC. Translating it yields CASSLGGSLEEAQYF. This chain links TRBV7-8 with TRBJ2-5; D gene uncertain. The CDR3 is 15 amino acids. From germline, CDR1 is SGHVS and CDR2 FQNEAQ.

The sample holds many counts of this clonotype. The rearrangement uses TRBV20-1 and TRBJ1-5, with TRBD1 as a possible D gene (6 bases). The CDR3 consists of 14 residues. The germline V gene has CDR1 DFQATT and CDR2 SNEGSKA (reference sequence). Trimming pared 0 bases from V and 5 bases from J, leaving 11 bases between. CDR3 loop: CSAREAGAHQPQHF. In DNA, the CDR3 is TGCAGTGCTAGAGAAGCAGGGGCTCATCAGCCCCAGCATTTT.

The genes are TRBV10-3 and TRBJ2-6; D gene uncertain. Germline lookup yields CDR1 ENHRY and CDR2 SYGVKD. This CDR3 is built from 13 residues. Trimming took 8 bases from V and 0 from J, leaving 5 bases between them. The DNA of the CDR3 is TGTGCCATCCGGACCTCTGGGGCCAACGTCCTGACTTTC. Translated: CAIRTSGANVLTF.

The CDR3 coding sequence is TGCAGTGCTAGCGCCGGCAATAGCAATCAGCCCCAGCATTTT. Its translation is CSASAGNSNQPQHF. V is TRBV20-1 and J is TRBJ1-5; D is uncertain. CDR1 DFQATT and CDR2 SNEGSKA come from the germline V gene (reference sequence). This CDR3 has 14 amino acids. The V and J ends lost 3 bases and 0 bases respectively, with 9 bases between them.

This clonotype was counted at least ten times. The chain links TRBV2 to TRBJ2-5, with D unresolved. CDR1 and CDR2 (germline): SNHLY, FYNNEI. Trimming cost V 4 bases and J 5 bases, with 5 bases left between them. The CDR3 is 11 amino acids. The CDR3 DNA follows: TGTGCCAGCAGTGTCCGGGAGACCCAGTACTTC. Its translation is CASSVRETQYF.

On this clonotype: It may be a read error: a sequence one base away is much more abundant. The CDR3 does not end in the conserved phenylalanine or tryptophan, so this is likely a read error. This chain links TRBV5-1 with TRBJ2-5; 11 bases map to TRBD2. The ends lost 5 bases at V and 5 bases at J; junction bases unmatched: 5. The V gene's germline CDR1 is SGHRS and CDR2 YFSETQ. CDR3 size: 14 residues. CDR3 bases: TGCGCCAGCAGACTGACTAGCGGGGTTGAGACCCAGTACCTC. Protein product: CASRLTSGVETQYL.

This clonotype was recorded at least ten times. The chain couples TRBV7-2 to TRBJ2-2; the D gene could be TRBD1 or TRBD2 (5 bases each). CDR1 and CDR2 (germline): SGHTA, FQGNSA. This CDR3 comprises 15 residues. Trimming shortened V by 3 bases and J by 4 bases, and 12 bases separated the two germline ends. The CDR3 region is CASSFVWGSTGELFF. CDR3 coding DNA: TGTGCCAGCAGCTTCGTGTGGGGGAGCACCGGGGAGCTGTTTTTT.

In this sample, this clonotype turned up a few times. This rearrangement joins TRBV4-1 to TRBJ2-5; the match to TRBD1 covers 7 bases. The CDR3 is 16 amino acids. Unmatched junction bases numbered 6, after V lost 0 bases and J lost 2 bases. The germline V gene encodes CDR1 MGHRA and CDR2 YSYEKL. CDR3 DNA sequence: TGCGCCAGCAGCCAAGAGACAGGGCCGACACAAGAGACCCAGTACTTC. Translated, it gives CASSQETGPTQETQYF.

The chain recombines TRBV6-9 with TRBJ2-7; tentative D call: TRBD2 (5 bases). This CDR3 is 12 amino acids long. Trimming took off 4 bases at V and 5 bases at J, with 9 bases between the two ends. Per the germline V gene, CDR1 is MNHGY and CDR2 is SVAAGI. This CDR3 is CASSSGKHEQYF. In DNA form, the CDR3 reads TGTGCCAGCAGTTCCGGGAAGCACGAGCAGTACTTC.

This clonotype was recorded at least ten times. The chain is built from TRBV2 and TRBJ1-5; the D gene is possibly TRBD1 (5 bases). The CDR3 is 13 residues long. V was trimmed by 11 bases and J by 1 base, leaving 12 bases between them. The germline V gene encodes CDR1 SNHLY and CDR2 FYNNEI. This chain's CDR3 is CAGGVESNQPQHF. CDR3 nucleotide sequence: TGTGCCGGGGGGGTAGAGAGCAATCAGCCCCAGCATTTT.

The chain links TRBV28 to TRBJ2-7, with a tentative D call TRBD2 (6 bases). The V end lost 6 bases, the J end lost 6 bases, and 15 bases lay between the germline ends. The CDR3 spans 13 residues. CDR1 MDHEN and CDR2 SYDVKM come from the germline V gene. Written as DNA, the CDR3 is TGTGCCAGCAGCTTTCCCCTAGCGTCCGAGCAGTACTTC. Translation: CASSFPLASEQYF. The full variable domain, completed using reference TRBV28 and TRBJ2-7, is DVKVTQSSRYLVKRTGEKVFLECVQDMDHENMFWYRQDPGLGLRLIYFSYDVKMKEKGDIPEGYSVSREKKERFSLILESASTNQTSMYLCASSFPLASEQYFGPGTRLTVT.

The chain recombines TRBV28 with TRBJ2-3; 9 bases line up with TRBD1. The CDR3 sequence is 17 residues long. Germline CDR1 reads MDHEN; CDR2 reads SYDVKM. V was pared by 5 bases and J by 3 bases, with 12 bases of the junction left unmatched. CDR3 in amino acids: CASSEPGQGILTDTQYF. The CDR3, as DNA: TGTGCCAGCAGTGAACCGGGACAGGGTATACTGACAGATACGCAGTATTTT. Full variable domain (outside the CDR3, taken from reference TRBV28 and TRBJ2-3): DVKVTQSSRYLVKRTGEKVFLECVQDMDHENMFWYRQDPGLGLRLIYFSYDVKMKEKGDIPEGYSVSREKKERFSLILESASTNQTSMYLCASSEPGQGILTDTQYFGPGTRLTVL.

J is TRBJ2-5 and V is TRBV14, with D maybe TRBD1 (5 bases). This CDR3 comprises 16 residues. Trimming removed 1 base at V and 2 bases at J, with 14 bases between. CDR1 SGHDN and CDR2 FVKESK come from the germline V gene. CDR3 residues: CASSQGLGHQQETQYF. The CDR3 DNA reads as TGTGCCAGCAGCCAAGGCTTAGGACACCAACAAGAGACCCAGTACTTC.

The chain combines TRBV28 with TRBJ2-2, with D perhaps matching TRBD1 (6 bases). The CDR3 consists of 15 residues. Trimming took 3 bases from V and 4 from J, leaving 12 bases between them. Germline loops: CDR1 MDHEN, CDR2 SYDVKM. The CDR3 loop reads CASSFGRGSTGELFF. The CDR3 DNA reads TGTGCCAGCAGTTTTGGCAGGGGCAGCACCGGGGAGCTGTTTTTT.

The chain combines TRBV28 with TRBJ1-2; no reliable D call. There are 12 residues in the CDR3. The germline gives CDR1 MDHEN, CDR2 SYDVKM. V lost 3 bases, J lost 6 bases, and 8 bases lay in between. CDR3 sequence (DNA): TGTGCCAGCAGTTTTAACAGCAATGGCTACACCTTC. It is translated as CASSFNSNGYTF.